This is a list of T cell receptor beta chains from one sample in a study of ipilimumab plus nivolumab after autologous stem cell transplantation. Produced via immunoSEQ multiplex PCR; TCRdb's table is partial and in-frame only. The sample has roughly 43,000 clones, roughly 84% seen once. The sequences come from PBMCs, collected in a trial of ipilimumab plus nivolumab as post-transplant consolidation. The receptors were gathered from a male donor with multiple myeloma. CDR3s include the opening cysteine and the closing phenylalanine or tryptophan. The D gene is left open where the match is weak. Some rows mark clone size as missing; the rest say once, few, many or name a class of expanded clone.

>TRBV7-6|TRBJ1-1|TRBD1|.
CASSFGTGVNTEAFF
TGTGCCAGCAGCTTCGGGACAGGGGTCAACACTGAAGCTTTCTTT
>TRBV6-1|TRBJ2-7|.|.
CASSEAHGQLTYEQYF
TGTGCCAGCAGTGAAGCGCATGGTCAGTTAACCTACGAGCAGTACTTC
>TRBV19|TRBJ1-1|.|.
CASINGAGVNTEAFF
TGTGCCAGTATTAACGGGGCAGGGGTGAACACTGAAGCTTTCTTT
>TRBV4-1|TRBJ2-5|.|.
CASSSTVPVETQYF
TGCGCCAGCAGCTCTACGGTCCCAGTGGAGACCCAGTACTTC
>TRBV18|TRBJ1-6|.|.
CASSPGGGSPLHF
TGTGCCAGCTCACCGGGGGGGGGATCACCCCTCCACTTT
>TRBV2|TRBJ1-1|.|.
CATEHPSNTEAFF
TGTGCCACCGAACACCCCTCTAACACTGAAGCTTTCTTT
>TRBV5-1|TRBJ2-5|TRBD2|.
CASRIVAGGSQETQYF
TGCGCCAGCAGAATAGTGGCGGGAGGCTCCCAAGAGACCCAGTACTTC
>TRBV10-2|TRBJ1-5|.|.
CASSESTGNQPQHF
TGCGCCAGCAGTGAGTCGACAGGCAATCAGCCCCAGCATTTT
>TRBV2|TRBJ2-7|TRBD2|.
CASRKLAAPSEQYF
TGTGCCAGCAGGAAACTAGCGGCCCCGTCCGAGCAGTACTTC
>TRBV19|TRBJ2-3|TRBD2|.
CASNGLAATDTQYF
TGTGCCAGTAATGGACTAGCGGCCACAGATACGCAGTATTTT
>TRBV9|TRBJ2-5|.|.
CASSPGQLETQYF
TGTGCCAGCAGCCCGGGACAATTGGAGACCCAGTACTTC
>TRBV2|TRBJ1-2|.|.
CASRGSGNTYGYTF
TGTGCCAGCAGGGGGTCCGGGAACACCTATGGCTACACCTTC
>TRBV4-2|TRBJ2-7|TRBD1|.
CASSPPGTGRYEQYF
TGTGCCAGCAGCCCCCCCGGGACAGGACGCTACGAGCAGTACTTC
>TRBV6-5|TRBJ2-7|.|few
CASSQTSTYEQYF
TGTGCCAGCAGCCAGACAAGCACCTACGAGCAGTACTTC
>TRBV19|TRBJ1-5|.|.
CASSIQASNQPQHF
TGTGCCAGTAGTATACAGGCTAGCAATCAGCCCCAGCATTTT
>TRBV5-1|TRBJ1-4|.|.
CASSLGRGGEKLFF
TGCGCCAGCAGCTTGGGCAGGGGTGGTGAAAAACTGTTTTTT
>TRBV5-6|TRBJ1-2|TRBD1|.
CASRRTGGTSYGYTF
TGTGCCAGCAGGAGGACAGGGGGGACTTCCTATGGCTACACCTTC
>TRBV4-2|TRBJ2-3|.|.
CASSQERVTDTQYF
TGTGCCAGCAGCCAAGAGCGGGTTACGGATACGCAGTATTTT
>TRBV28|TRBJ2-5|TRBD1|.
CASALDRGNQETQYF
TGTGCCAGCGCGCTGGACAGGGGGAACCAAGAGACCCAGTACTTC
>TRBV7-7|TRBJ2-1|TRBD1|.
CASSEQGSTYNEQFF
TGTGCCAGCAGCGAACAGGGGTCGACCTACAATGAGCAGTTCTTC
>TRBV6-4|TRBJ1-6|.|few
CASSRTRDSPLHF
TGTGCCAGCAGCCGCACCCGGGATTCACCCCTCCACTTT
>TRBV6-5|TRBJ1-2|.|.
CASNHISAGDYGYTF
TGTGCCAGCAATCATATATCGGCAGGGGATTATGGCTACACCTTC
>TRBV4-3|TRBJ1-6|.|.
CASSQDLGNSPLHF
TGCGCCAGCAGCCAAGATTTGGGGAATTCACCCCTCCACTTT
>TRBV5-1|TRBJ2-1|.|.
CASSLLTGANYNEQFF
TGCGCCAGCAGCTTGTTAACGGGAGCGAACTACAATGAGCAGTTCTTC
>TRBV30|TRBJ1-5|.|.
CAWAQGLNQPQHF
TGTGCCTGGGCGCAGGGTTTAAATCAGCCCCAGCATTTT
>TRBV5-1|TRBJ1-1|TRBD1|.
CASTEGALAEAFF
TGCGCCAGCACCGAGGGGGCGTTGGCTGAAGCTTTCTTT
>TRBV10-1|TRBJ2-2|TRBD2|.
CASSEKSSGARGTGELFF
TGCGCCAGCAGTGAGAAGTCTAGCGGGGCTCGGGGCACCGGGGAGCTGTTTTTT
>TRBV30|TRBJ1-4|.|.
CAWSAGASGEKLFF
TGTGCCTGGAGTGCGGGGGCGTCTGGGGAAAAACTGTTTTTT
>TRBV30|TRBJ2-1|.|.
CAWKRPGGNEQFF
TGTGCCTGGAAACGTCCCGGTGGGAATGAGCAGTTCTTC
>TRBV7-2|TRBJ2-1|TRBD1|.
CASSLAGTGGQDEQFF
TGTGCCAGCAGCTTAGCGGGGACAGGGGGCCAGGATGAGCAGTTCTTC
>TRBV7-3|TRBJ2-2|.|.
CASSVQGTGELFF
TGTGCCAGCAGCGTACAGGGTACCGGGGAGCTGTTTTTT
>TRBV5-1|TRBJ2-7|.|.
CASSPDNSYEQYF
TGCGCTAGCAGCCCGGACAACTCCTACGAGCAGTACTTC
>TRBV5-1|TRBJ2-1|TRBD1|.
CASSLGTGGYNEQFF
TGCGCCAGCAGCTTAGGGACAGGGGGATACAATGAGCAGTTCTTC
>TRBV18|TRBJ1-5|.|.
CASSPPGLGRGTNQPQHF
TGTGCCAGCTCACCACCGGGGTTAGGGAGGGGTACCAATCAGCCCCAGCATTTT
>TRBV5-1|TRBJ2-5|.|.
CASSLGGNGETQYF
TGCGCCAGCAGCTTGGGTGGCAACGGGGAGACCCAGTACTTC
>TRBV7-2|TRBJ1-1|.|.
CASSVTGMNTEAFF
TGTGCCAGCAGCGTTACAGGGATGAACACTGAAGCTTTCTTT
>TRBV10-1|TRBJ2-4|TRBD2|.
CAAGVGNIQYF
TGCGCAGCGGGAGTCGGGAACATTCAGTACTTC
>TRBV6-5|TRBJ2-7|TRBD2|.
CASRPSGSSSYEQYF
TGTGCCAGCAGGCCTAGCGGGTCAAGCTCCTACGAGCAGTACTTC
>TRBV6-5|TRBJ2-7|TRBD1|.
CASRQGVEQYF
TGTGCCAGCCGGCAGGGGGTAGAGCAGTACTTC
>TRBV2|TRBJ2-7|.|few
CASSEEYGRAYEQYF
TGTGCCAGCAGTGAAGAATATGGACGAGCTTACGAGCAGTACTTC
>TRBV18|TRBJ1-1|.|.
CASSPLDRNTEAFF
TGTGCCAGCTCACCCCTGGACAGGAACACTGAAGCTTTCTTT
>TRBV27|TRBJ2-7|.|.
CASRKEGIYEQYF
TGTGCCAGCCGTAAGGAAGGGATCTACGAGCAGTACTTC
>TRBV7-9|TRBJ2-2|.|few
CASSTLDAGELFF
TGTGCCAGCAGCACTCTAGACGCCGGGGAGCTGTTTTTT
>TRBV27|TRBJ2-7|.|.
CASSSPAASSYEQYF
TGTGCCAGCAGTTCCCCAGCGGCAAGCTCCTACGAGCAGTACTTC
>TRBV5-1|TRBJ2-3|TRBD2|once
CASKRTSGSRDTQYF
TGCGCCAGCAAGAGGACTAGCGGGAGCCGAGATACGCAGTATTTT
>TRBV4-3|TRBJ2-7|TRBD1|.
CASSQTGGSSYEQYF
TGCGCCAGCAGCCAGACAGGGGGTTCATCCTACGAGCAGTACTTC
>TRBV6-5|TRBJ2-1|.|.
CASSYSNFVGNEQFF
TGTGCCAGCAGTTACTCCAACTTCGTAGGCAATGAGCAGTTCTTC
>TRBV12-2|TRBJ1-6|.|few
CASRSRRSRRKSPLHF
TGTGCAAGTCGCTCCCGGAGGTCCAGGCGGAAATCACCCCTCCACTTT
>TRBV15|TRBJ1-2|.|.
CATSRAGMAGYTF
TGTGCCACCAGCAGAGCTGGGATGGCTGGCTACACCTTC
>TRBV28|TRBJ1-5|.|.
CASGVGNQPQHF
TGTGCCAGCGGGGTAGGCAATCAGCCCCAGCATTTT
>TRBV10-3|TRBJ1-5|TRBD1|.
CAISESGTGVAQPQHF
TGTGCCATCAGTGAGTCTGGGACAGGGGTCGCTCAGCCCCAGCATTTT
>TRBV4-3|TRBJ1-4|.|.
CASSQDLRGAGEKLFF
TGCGCCAGCAGCCAAGATCTGCGGGGGGCCGGCGAAAAACTGTTTTTT
>TRBV4-1|TRBJ1-4|.|.
CASSPNSVTNEKLFF
TGCGCCAGCAGTCCGAACAGTGTAACTAATGAAAAACTGTTTTTT
>TRBV4-2|TRBJ1-1|.|.
CASSQPGSYTEAFF
TGTGCCAGCAGCCAACCCGGGAGTTACACTGAAGCTTTCTTT